This T cell receptor beta chain appears in the sequencing data of a study of T cell clones after liver transplantation. Across the study: As an antigen-independent comparator, third-party-reactive TCRbeta sequences came from pre-transplant mixed lymphocyte reactions. Three of the eight recipients were HCV-positive; the rest had non-autoimmune, non-viral transplant indications.

In regard to this clone: Its antigen is still unknown.

Profiled with immunoSEQ multiplex PCR; TCRdb holds only in-frame clones, not every one. This sample carries around 110,000 clones, 90% of them seen once, and the ten largest clones take roughly 0.83%. Broader study findings: Circulating graft-donor-reactive CD4 TCRbeta sequences fell significantly post-transplant in 5 of 8 subjects.

Germline values: CDR1 ENHRY, CDR2 SYGVKD. The ends lost 4 bases at V and 2 bases at J; junction bases unmatched: 3. The CDR3 sequence is 15 residues long. This sequence originates from a human patient who received a liver transplant. Some T cells may arise from the graft donor. The chain joins TRBV10-3 to TRBJ2-3; 10 bases map to TRBD1. The source material was CD4+ T cells from blood, sampled 12 months after liver transplant. Written as DNA, the CDR3 is TGTGCCATCAGTGGCGGGACAGGGGCCACAGATACGCAGTATTTT. This encodes CAISGGTGATDTQYF.